This T cell receptor (beta chain) appears in the sequencing data of a study of blood T cells in healthy people across ages. Study results and limitations: The study could not conclusively compare naive and antigen-experienced cells, given its unsorted PBMCs.

Sample-barcoded 5' priming and a J-beta primer mix drove a second PCR of roughly 7 to 11 cycles. TCRdb recomputed calls from the 5' RACE reads with MiXCR, one row per CDR3 protein. The data hold fewer than 1.5 million distinct CDR3 sequences, with about 43% observed a single time. As for this clonotype: What it binds is not known.

Sequenced: blood. The TCR originated in a young woman in good health.

Here the CDR3 DNA reads TGTGCCAGCATGCTAGCGGGGACCCCCGCGGAGACCCAGTACTTC. It codes for CASMLAGTPAETQYF. V and J are TRBV7-2 and TRBJ2-5, with TRBD2 matching over 9 bases. Germline V gene data show CDR1 as SGHTA and CDR2 as FQGNSA. This CDR3 has 15 residues. V lost 7 bases, J lost 5 bases, and 11 bases stayed unmatched.